The 18 T cell receptor beta chains listed next were all sequenced from one sample in a study of regulatory T cells in long-lasting Graves disease. For TCR beta, libraries came from iRepertoire HTBI primers and Arm-PCR of CDR3 regions. TCRdb redid the calling of the multiplex PCR reads with MiXCR, one entry per CDR3 protein. The data show around 460,000 distinct CDR3 sequences, with around 13% seen just once and around a sixth held by the top ten. Time point here: newly diagnosed GD, antithyroid drugs for less than 3 months. TCR sequences were obtained from RNA taken from PBMCs. This sample also appeared in a second study, on T cells in Graves' hyperthyroidism and ophthalmopathy.

The starting material was peripheral blood mononuclear cells (PBMCs), obtained at new diagnosis, from a patient treated with antithyroid drugs. The receptor set was obtained from a woman aged 45-60 years with Graves disease.

The chain links TRBV5-1 to TRBJ1-3, with D possibly being TRBD1 (5 bases). The CDR3 totals 14 residues. V was cut by 3 bases and J by 0 bases, with 7 bases left in between. Per germline, CDR1 SGHRS and CDR2 YFSETQ. CDR3 sequence reads: CASSSGNSGNTIYF. Written as DNA, the CDR3 is TGCGCCAGCAGCTCAGGGAACTCTGGAAACACCATATATTTT.

This chain links TRBV6-9 with TRBJ2-3, with 11 bases fitting TRBD2. Germline loops: CDR1 MNHGY, CDR2 SVAAGI. The junction had 7 bases not matched to a gene; V was cut back by 3 bases and J by 2 bases. This CDR3 has 17 amino acids. This CDR3 reads CASSYDGLAGHTDTQYF. CDR3 nucleotide sequence: TGTGCCAGCAGTTACGACGGACTAGCGGGTCACACAGATACGCAGTATTTT.

This clonotype was observed at least ten times. J is TRBJ2-1 and V is TRBV19; weak D call: TRBD1 (5 bases). The CDR3 extends over 15 amino acids. Per germline, CDR1 LNHDA and CDR2 SQIVND (reference sequence). Between the trimmed V and J ends, which lost 3 bases and 1 base, there was a span of 10 bases. CDR3 DNA: TGTGCCAGTAGTATGGGGCAGCAATCCTACAATGAGCAGTTCTTC. Translating gives CASSMGQQSYNEQFF.

This clonotype was seen a handful of times. This chain connects TRBV28 to TRBJ1-2, with D possibly matching TRBD1 (5 bases). The V and J ends lost 0 bases and 1 base respectively, with 12 bases between them. The CDR3 covers 16 residues. Looked up from germline, CDR1 is MDHEN and CDR2 is SYDVKM. CDR3 loop: CASSLWGGTVNYGYTF. The CDR3 DNA reads as TGTGCCAGCAGTTTATGGGGGGGGACGGTTAACTATGGCTACACCTTC.

The rearrangement uses TRBV19 and TRBJ2-1; 8 bases agree with TRBD2. The ends lost 7 bases at V and 4 bases at J; junction bases unmatched: 3. CDR1 and CDR2 (germline): LNHDA, SQIVND (reference sequence). The CDR3 extends over 13 amino acids. The CDR3 loop reads CASMGTRYNEQFF. As DNA, the CDR3 is TGTGCCAGTATGGGGACTAGGTACAATGAGCAGTTCTTC.

The V call is TRBV18, the J call TRBJ2-1; 7 nucleotides line up with TRBD2. CDR3 size: 17 residues. Trimming took 6 bases from V and 2 from J; bases not matched to a gene: 13. In germline, CDR1 is KGHSH, CDR2 LQKENI. The CDR3 coding sequence is TGTGCCAGCTCCCCCTTTGTCGCGGGAGTCACCTACAATGAGCAGTTCTTC. Its translation: CASSPFVAGVTYNEQFF.

As for this clonotype: A much bigger clone sits one base away, suggesting this may be a read error. The chain employs TRBV6-5 and TRBJ2-3; the D gene is possibly TRBD2 (5 bases). This CDR3 comprises 15 residues. Trimming left V 2 bases short and J 0 bases short, with 9 bases between. Germline loops: CDR1 MNHEY, CDR2 SVGAGI. This CDR3 is CASSYAGFSTDTQYF. CDR3 sequence (DNA): TGTGCCAGCAGTTACGCGGGCTTTAGCACAGATACGCAGTATTTT.

In this sample, this clonotype turned up many times. This chain connects TRBV14 to TRBJ2-5, with D possibly being TRBD1 (6 bases). The CDR3 length is 14 residues. The germline gives CDR1 SGHDN, CDR2 FVKESK. Trimming shortened V by 3 bases and J by 5 bases, and 13 bases separated the two germline ends. CDR3 sequence: CASSQTNRVETQYF. The CDR3, as DNA: TGTGCCAGCAGCCAGACAAACAGGGTGGAGACCCAGTACTTC.

The sample holds a few counts of this clonotype. The chain carries TRBV7-2 and TRBJ1-2; possible D gene TRBD1, 5 bases. The CDR3 loop spans 14 amino acids. CDR1 and CDR2 from the germline V gene are SGHTA and FQGNSA. Deletions cut 1 base from V and 7 bases from J, with 13 bases between. CDR3 protein: CASSLGQGFRGYTF. CDR3 sequence (DNA): TGTGCCAGCAGCTTAGGCCAGGGATTTCGTGGCTACACCTTC.

This clonotype was picked up a small number of times. The rearrangement uses TRBV29-1 and TRBJ1-4; maybe TRBD1 (6 bases). Deletions cut 6 bases from V and 0 bases from J, with 8 bases between. The germline gives CDR1 SQVTM, CDR2 ANQGSEA. This CDR3 spans 13 amino acids. Written as DNA, the CDR3 is TGCAGCGTGGGGGGCGCAACTAATGAAAAACTGTTTTTT. As protein: CSVGGATNEKLFF.

The V gene is TRBV18, the J gene TRBJ2-5, with D unresolved. Germline V gene sequence: CDR1 KGHSH, CDR2 LQKENI. Between the trimmed V and J ends, which lost 5 bases and 1 base, there was a span of 14 bases. The CDR3 runs 15 residues. CDR3 coding DNA: TGTGCCAGCTCATTAGCTCAGATGAGCCAAGAGACCCAGTACTTC. Residues: CASSLAQMSQETQYF.

The chain is built from TRBV18 and TRBJ2-7; 7 positions agree with TRBD2. Germline-derived CDR1 and CDR2 are KGHSH and LQKENI. V dropped 0 bases and J dropped 6; count of bases not matched to a gene: 11. The CDR3 totals 16 residues. The CDR3 DNA sequence: TGTGCCAGCTCACCACCTGTGGGTAGCGGGTTCGGCGAGCAGTACTTC. Protein product: CASSPPVGSGFGEQYF.

This clonotype was seen ten or more times. This chain uses TRBV28 with TRBJ1-1; D unclear. Germline V lookup: CDR1 MDHEN, CDR2 SYDVKM. The CDR3 consists of 14 residues. The V end lost 3 bases, the J end lost 11 bases, and 19 bases lay between the germline ends. The CDR3 is CASSFAGGSGVAFF. The CDR3 DNA sequence: TGTGCCAGCAGTTTCGCCGGCGGATCGGGAGTGGCTTTCTTT.

This clonotype was recorded a few times. This chain uses TRBV20-1 with TRBJ2-1, with D maybe TRBD1 (5 bases). Deletions cut 2 bases from V and 3 bases from J, with 8 bases between. There are 13 residues in the CDR3. The germline gives CDR1 DFQATT, CDR2 SNEGSKA (reference sequence). CDR3 amino acids: CSARQGIYNEQFF. DNA for the CDR3: TGCAGTGCTAGACAGGGCATCTACAATGAGCAGTTCTTC.

DNA of the CDR3: TGTGCCAGCGGCCGGAACAGCGGGCCCCAGCATTTT. This sequence encodes CASGRNSGPQHF. The genes are TRBV9 and TRBJ1-5, with D hard to call. In germline, CDR1 is SGDLS, CDR2 YYNGEE. Trimming stripped 7 bases from V and 9 bases from J, with 14 bases between. The CDR3 contains 12 residues.

This chain uses TRBV2 with TRBJ1-4, with TRBD1 identical over 7 bases. Losses at the gene ends were 8 bases for V and 0 bases for J; bases not matched to a gene: 9. The CDR3 contains 16 residues. Germline loops: CDR1 SNHLY, CDR2 FYNNEI. The CDR3 nucleotides read TGTGCCAGCTTCGACAGGGCTACATCAACTAATGAAAAACTGTTTTTT. It codes for CASFDRATSTNEKLFF.

This clonotype was seen repeatedly, ten times or more. This chain joins TRBV2 and TRBJ1-1; D may be TRBD1 (6 bases). The germline V gene encodes CDR1 SNHLY and CDR2 FYNNEI. Trimming stripped 4 bases from V and 1 base from J, with 10 bases between. The CDR3 totals 14 residues. The CDR3, as DNA: TGTGCCAGCAGTGTACAGGGTTGGAACACTGAAGCTTTCTTT. Its protein is CASSVQGWNTEAFF.

This clonotype has just a few counts. CDR3 in amino acids: CASSLAGAHTGELFF. The CDR3 DNA follows: TGTGCCAGCAGTCTAGCGGGAGCTCACACCGGGGAGCTGTTTTTT. This rearrangement joins TRBV2 to TRBJ2-2, with 10 positions matching TRBD2. CDR1 and CDR2 (germline): SNHLY, FYNNEI. V was pared by 5 bases and J by 3 bases, with 3 bases of the junction left unmatched. This CDR3 is 15 amino acids long.